This passage covers 2 T cell receptor beta chains from one sample sequenced in a study of T-cell memory formation after mild COVID-19. TCRdb independently ran MiXCR on the 5' RACE reads; one entry per CDR3 protein. The repertoire consists of about 160,000 distinct CDR3 sequences, with 30% to 35% occurring once and the leading ten covering 12%. The sample was PBMCs or a T cell subset sorted from them (not recorded which). The receptors originated from an adult woman who had mild COVID-19 (a few samples of this study predate the infection). Cell type and time point are not known.

A few counts support this clonotype. The chain carries TRBV5-1 and TRBJ2-2; D uncertain. CDR1 and CDR2 from the germline V gene are SGHRS and YFSETQ. Trimming removed 8 bases from V and 0 bases from J, with 14 bases in between. This CDR3 is 15 amino acids long. The CDR3 sequence is CARLLTTTNTGELFF. Written as DNA, the CDR3 is TGCGCCAGGCTACTGACAACTACGAACACCGGGGAGCTGTTTTTT. Complete variable domain (other parts from reference TRBV5-1 and TRBJ2-2): KAGVTQTPRYLIKTRGQQVTLSCSPISGHRSVSWYQQTPGQGLQFLFEYFSETQRNKGNFPGRFSGRQFSNSRSEMNVSTLELGDSALYLCARLLTTTNTGELFFGEGSRLTVL.

V and J are TRBV11-2 and TRBJ2-1, with D possibly being TRBD1 (6 bases). Germline V CDR1 and CDR2: SGHAT, FQNNGV. CDR3 length: 16 residues. V was trimmed by 1 base and J by 7 bases, leaving 17 bases between them. The chain's CDR3 is CASSLVSVLQGNEQFF. The CDR3 DNA is TGTGCCAGCAGCTTAGTGAGCGTCCTCCAGGGGAATGAGCAGTTCTTC.